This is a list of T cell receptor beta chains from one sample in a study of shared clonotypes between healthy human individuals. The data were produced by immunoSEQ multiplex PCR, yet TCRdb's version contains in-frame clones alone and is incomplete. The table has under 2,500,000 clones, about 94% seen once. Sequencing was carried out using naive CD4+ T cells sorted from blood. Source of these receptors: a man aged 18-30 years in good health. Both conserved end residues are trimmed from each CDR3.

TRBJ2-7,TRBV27,ASSSTGGEQY
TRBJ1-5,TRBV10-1,ASSGTQGRNQH
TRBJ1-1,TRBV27,ASSLYQGFEAF
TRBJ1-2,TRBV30,AWSPPTGQNYGYT
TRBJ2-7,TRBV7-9,ASSYTGDRPYEQY
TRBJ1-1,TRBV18,ASSPNARETEAF
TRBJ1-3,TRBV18,ASSPPGGPGNTIY
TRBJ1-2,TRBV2,ASSDNDYGYT
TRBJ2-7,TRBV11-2,ASSTPLAGGLREQY
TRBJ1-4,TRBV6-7,ASSLSPGIREKLF
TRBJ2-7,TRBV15,ATSIIRRTYEQY
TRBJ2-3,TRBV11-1,ASSDRTGATDTQY
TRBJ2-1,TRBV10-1,ASSEAKAGSPYNEQF
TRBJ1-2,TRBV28,ASGYRGGNYGYT
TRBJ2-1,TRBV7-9,ASSLGTGGDEQF
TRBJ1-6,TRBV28,ASLPNPGRGSPLH
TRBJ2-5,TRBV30,AWGGQGETQY
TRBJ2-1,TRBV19,ASHSDRAGNEQF
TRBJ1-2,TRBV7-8,ASSSSGTGGIYGYT
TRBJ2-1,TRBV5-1,ASSSNSGRSYNEQF
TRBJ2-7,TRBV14,ASSLALSSYEQY
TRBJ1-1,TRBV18,ASSPLRGDSEAF
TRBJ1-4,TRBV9,ASSVTNGLNEKLF
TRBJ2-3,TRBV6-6,ASSSGLPADTQY
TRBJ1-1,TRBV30,AWSPGTGTEAF
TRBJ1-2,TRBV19,ASSILTAVPNYGYT
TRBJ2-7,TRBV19,ASSVGPSYEQY
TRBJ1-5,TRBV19,ASSILVTGNSNQPQH
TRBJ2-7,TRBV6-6,ASSYPRPPSYEQY
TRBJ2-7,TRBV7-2,ASSLDGTAAYEQY
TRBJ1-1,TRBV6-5,ASSYLQGLQEAF
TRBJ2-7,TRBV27,ASSPRPLRDRAGEQY
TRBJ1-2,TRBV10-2,ASSVAGTGEFNYGYT
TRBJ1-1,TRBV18,ASSPGQGSVTEAF
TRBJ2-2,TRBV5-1,ASSLARGATGELF
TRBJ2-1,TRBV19,ASNNNRIEQF
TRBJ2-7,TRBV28,ASSTPGQGKFYEQY
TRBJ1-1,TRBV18,ASSQQGGTEAF
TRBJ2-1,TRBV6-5,ASLGGGRNEQF
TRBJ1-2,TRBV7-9,ASSLRPGEDYGYT
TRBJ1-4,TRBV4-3,ASSQGSGASTNEKLF
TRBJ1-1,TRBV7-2,ATKRGRMNTEAF
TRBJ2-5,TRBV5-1,ASSLAASGGRKTQY
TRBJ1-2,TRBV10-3,AIRGDRTYGYT
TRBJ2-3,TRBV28,ASSSTSDTQY
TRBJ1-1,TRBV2,ASRDSGTSWRAF
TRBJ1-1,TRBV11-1,ASSLRGPEAF
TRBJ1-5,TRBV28,ASRLQGQPQH
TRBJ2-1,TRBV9,ASSYTGGNNEQF
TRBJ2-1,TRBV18,ASSPPVRGGSYSEQF
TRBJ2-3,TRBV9,ASANAGTSSDTQY
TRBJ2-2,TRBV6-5,ASSQGRELF
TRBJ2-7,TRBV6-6,ATKGLAGGGEQY
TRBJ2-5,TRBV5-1,ASSRGDRGGETQY